A single sample gave rise to the 11 T cell receptor beta chains below, sequenced in a study of blood T cell repertoires in COVID-19. The assay was immunoSEQ multiplex PCR, and TCRdb's table has in-frame clones only and misses some. The sample yields a few hundred thousand clones, 80% to 90% seen once. The material sequenced was peripheral blood. These TCRs come from a man in his forties or fifties with acute or convalescent COVID-19.

V gene TRBV6-5 combines with J gene TRBJ1-2; 7 bases match TRBD1. This CDR3 has 13 amino acids. Germline V gives CDR1 MNHEY, CDR2 SVGAGI. J gave up 6 bases and V 6 bases, and 7 bases lay outside the gene matches. CDR3 protein: CASSKQGPHGYTF. The DNA for the CDR3 is TGTGCCAGCAGCAAACAGGGGCCTCATGGCTACACCTTC.

The V call is TRBV6-1, the J call TRBJ1-5; the D gene is possibly TRBD1 (6 bases). The CDR3 is 13 amino acids. The germline gives CDR1 MNHNS, CDR2 SASEGT. Trimming stripped 11 bases from V and 4 bases from J, with 15 bases between. The CDR3 DNA reads as TGTGCCGCTGGGACACCCAATAATCAGCCCCAGCATTTT. This translates into CAAGTPNNQPQHF.

The chain couples TRBV6-1 to TRBJ1-2, with no clear D. Trimming stripped 0 bases from V and 8 bases from J, with 19 bases between. This CDR3 has 16 amino acids. Germline V lookup: CDR1 MNHNS, CDR2 SASEGT. CDR3 in amino acids: CASSEAGGRKGGGYTF. The CDR3 coding sequence is TGTGCCAGCAGTGAAGCGGGCGGACGGAAGGGAGGAGGCTACACCTTC.

The chain is built from TRBV7-8 and TRBJ1-6, with D tentatively TRBD1 (6 bases). The CDR3 runs 15 residues. The V gene's germline CDR1 is SGHVS and CDR2 FQNEAQ. Deletions cut 1 base from V and 2 bases from J, with 6 bases between. CDR3 amino acids: CASSLEGAYNSPLHF. CDR3 nucleotides: TGTGCCAGCAGCTTAGAGGGGGCCTATAATTCACCCCTCCACTTT.

J is TRBJ1-4 and V is TRBV6-5; possible D gene TRBD1, 6 bases. V gave up 6 bases and J gave up 8 bases, with 19 bases separating them. This CDR3 contains 15 residues. Germline V gene lookup returns CDR1 MNHEY and CDR2 SVGAGI. The CDR3 loop is CASRDAGDLVEKLFF. The CDR3, as DNA: TGTGCCAGCAGAGATGCAGGGGATTTAGTAGAAAAACTGTTTTTT.

V and J are TRBV6-5 and TRBJ1-1; perhaps TRBD1 as D (5 bases). The ends were cut back, 3 bases at V and 4 bases at J, with 15 bases in the middle. The germline V gene encodes CDR1 MNHEY and CDR2 SVGAGI. The CDR3 extends over 15 amino acids. The CDR3 DNA reads TGTGCCAGCAGTTATACGCAGGGTATGGGCACTGAAGCTTTCTTT. Translating it yields CASSYTQGMGTEAFF.

This clone was observed once. V and J are TRBV7-9 and TRBJ2-5; TRBD2 might be the D (5 bases). V was shortened by 1 base and J by 5 bases, with 14 bases between the two germline ends. The CDR3 is made up of 15 amino acids. Looked up from germline, CDR1 is SEHNR and CDR2 is FQNEAQ (reference sequence). The CDR3: CASSLGEGQGETQYF. The CDR3 DNA is TGTGCCAGCAGCTTAGGCGAGGGTCAAGGGGAGACCCAGTACTTC.

The chain employs TRBV19 and TRBJ2-1; TRBD2 matches 9 bases. This CDR3 is 16 amino acids long. In germline, CDR1 is LNHDA, CDR2 SQIVND (reference sequence). The V gene end was trimmed by 6 bases and the J gene end by 4 bases; junction bases not matched to a gene: 10. CDR3 amino acids: CASRERGAQLYNEQFF. CDR3 DNA sequence: TGTGCCAGTAGAGAGCGGGGGGCCCAATTATACAATGAGCAGTTCTTC.

The chain couples TRBV2 to TRBJ1-4, with D uncertain. This CDR3 contains 11 residues. V lost 6 bases to trimming and J lost 10 bases, with 9 bases between them. In germline, CDR1 is SNHLY, CDR2 FYNNEI. The CDR3 DNA reads as TGTGCCAGCAGCGCGAAGCTAAAACTGTTTTTT. Protein: CASSAKLKLFF.

This sequence joins TRBV6-5 and TRBJ2-2; D might be TRBD1 (6 bases). V dropped 2 bases and J dropped 5 bases, with 6 bases sitting between them. Germline-derived CDR1 and CDR2 are MNHEY and SVGAGI. The CDR3 covers 13 residues. The chain's CDR3 is CASSYGQTGELFF. DNA for the CDR3: TGTGCCAGCAGTTACGGACAGACCGGGGAGCTGTTTTTT.

The chain is built from TRBV7-3 and TRBJ2-2, with D possibly matching TRBD2 (5 bases). The length of the CDR3 is 16 residues. V shed 2 bases and J shed 2 bases, with 12 bases lying between them. In germline, CDR1 is SGHTA, CDR2 FQGTGA. The CDR3 DNA sequence: TGTGCCAGCAGCTTAGGCGGGTCCGTCAACACCGGGGAGCTGTTTTTT. Translation: CASSLGGSVNTGELFF.